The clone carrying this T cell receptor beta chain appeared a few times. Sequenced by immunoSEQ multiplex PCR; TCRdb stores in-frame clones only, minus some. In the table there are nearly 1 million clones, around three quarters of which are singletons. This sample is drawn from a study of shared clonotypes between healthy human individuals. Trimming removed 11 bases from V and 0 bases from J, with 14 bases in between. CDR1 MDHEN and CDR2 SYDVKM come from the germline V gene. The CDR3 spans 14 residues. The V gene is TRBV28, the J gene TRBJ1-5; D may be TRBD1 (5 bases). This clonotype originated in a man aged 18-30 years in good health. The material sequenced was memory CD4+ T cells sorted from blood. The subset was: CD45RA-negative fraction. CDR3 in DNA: TGTGCCGGGAGAGACAGACATAGCAATCAGCCCCAGCATTTT. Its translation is CAGRDRHSNQPQHF.